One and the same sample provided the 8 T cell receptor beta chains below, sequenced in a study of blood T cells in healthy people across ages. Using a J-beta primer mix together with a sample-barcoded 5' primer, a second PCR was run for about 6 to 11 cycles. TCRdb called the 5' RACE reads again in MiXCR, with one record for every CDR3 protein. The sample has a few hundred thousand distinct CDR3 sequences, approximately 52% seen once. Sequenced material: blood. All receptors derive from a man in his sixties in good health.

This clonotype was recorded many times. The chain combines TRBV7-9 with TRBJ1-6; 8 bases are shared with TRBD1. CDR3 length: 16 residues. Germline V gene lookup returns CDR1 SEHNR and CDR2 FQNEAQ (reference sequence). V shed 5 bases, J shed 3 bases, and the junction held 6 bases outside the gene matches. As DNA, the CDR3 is TGTGCCAGCAGCCGAGGACAGGGCTTCTATAATTCACCCCTCCACTTT. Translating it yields CASSRGQGFYNSPLHF.

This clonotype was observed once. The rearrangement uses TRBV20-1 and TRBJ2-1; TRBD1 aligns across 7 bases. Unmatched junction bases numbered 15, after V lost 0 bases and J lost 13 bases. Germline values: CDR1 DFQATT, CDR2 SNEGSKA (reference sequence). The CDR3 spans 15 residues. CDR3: CSARDPGTAYETQFF. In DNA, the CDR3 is TGCAGTGCTAGAGACCCTGGGACAGCTTACGAGACCCAGTTCTTC.

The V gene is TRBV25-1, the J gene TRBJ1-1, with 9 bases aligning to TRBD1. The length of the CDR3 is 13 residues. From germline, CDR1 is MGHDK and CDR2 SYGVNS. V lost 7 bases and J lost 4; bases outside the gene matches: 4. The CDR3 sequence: CASIPGQGTEAFF. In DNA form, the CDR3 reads TGTGCCAGCATACCGGGACAGGGCACTGAAGCTTTCTTT. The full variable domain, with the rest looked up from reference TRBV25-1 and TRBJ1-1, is EADIYQTPRYLVIGTGKKITLECSQTMGHDKMYWYQQDPGMELHLIHYSYGVNSTEKGDLSSESTVSRIRTEHFPLTLESARPSHTSQYLCASIPGQGTEAFFGQGTRLTVV.

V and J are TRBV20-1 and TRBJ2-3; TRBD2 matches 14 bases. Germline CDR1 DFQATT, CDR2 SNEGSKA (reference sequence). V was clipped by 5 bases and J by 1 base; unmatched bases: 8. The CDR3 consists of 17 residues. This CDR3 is CSAPGGLAGVGTDTQYF. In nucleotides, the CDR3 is TGCAGTGCTCCCGGGGGACTAGCGGGAGTCGGCACAGATACGCAGTATTTT.

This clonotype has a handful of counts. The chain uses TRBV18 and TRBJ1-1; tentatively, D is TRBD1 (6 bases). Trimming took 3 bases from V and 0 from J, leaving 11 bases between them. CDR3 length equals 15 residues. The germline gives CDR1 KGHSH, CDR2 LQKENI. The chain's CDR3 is CASSPERQVNTEAFF. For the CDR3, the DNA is TGTGCCAGCTCACCGGAACGACAGGTGAACACTGAAGCTTTCTTT.

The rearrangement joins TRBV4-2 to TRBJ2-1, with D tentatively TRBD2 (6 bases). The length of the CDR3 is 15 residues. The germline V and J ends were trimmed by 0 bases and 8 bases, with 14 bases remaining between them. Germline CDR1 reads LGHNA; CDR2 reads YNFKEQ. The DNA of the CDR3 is TGTGCCAGCAGCCAAGACGGGAGATTGTCACATGAGCAGTTCTTC. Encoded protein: CASSQDGRLSHEQFF.

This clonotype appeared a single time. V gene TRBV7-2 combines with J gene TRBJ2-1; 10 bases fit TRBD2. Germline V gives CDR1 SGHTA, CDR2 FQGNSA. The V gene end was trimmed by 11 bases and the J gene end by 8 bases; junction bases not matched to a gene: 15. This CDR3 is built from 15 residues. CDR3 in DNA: TGTGCCTGGAGTTATTTACTAGCGGGGTTGGATGAGCAGTTCTTC. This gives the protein CAWSYLLAGLDEQFF.

The CDR3 DNA sequence: TGTGCCAGCAGCTCCCAATCTACAGGGAGGTCCTACGAGCAGTACTTC. Protein sequence: CASSSQSTGRSYEQYF. The chain links TRBV11-2 to TRBJ2-7; D is tentatively TRBD1 or TRBD2 (6 bases each). Trimming shortened V by 4 bases and J by 1 base, and 17 bases separated the two germline ends. CDR1 is SGHAT and CDR2 is FQNNGV in the germline V gene. The CDR3 extends over 16 amino acids.